What follows describes a single T cell receptor beta chain. What it binds is unknown. Between the trimmed V and J ends, which lost 5 bases and 6 bases, there was a span of 15 bases. The CDR3 consists of 14 residues. CDR1 and CDR2 (germline): MNHEY, SMNVEV (reference sequence). Quantitative 5'-RACE with molecular barcodes produced the TCR beta libraries. TCRdb called the 5' RACE reads again in MiXCR, with one record for every CDR3 protein. The repertoire holds a few hundred thousand distinct CDR3 sequences, with 20% to 25% as singletons. The record originates from a study of CD8 T cells in ankylosing spondylitis. Notes on the study in general: Seemingly characteristic of ankylosing spondylitis blood was a TCR beta motif consisting of several highly homologous variants. Significantly higher representation of disease-linked clones was reported for matched ankylosing spondylitis synovial fluid.

The chain joins TRBV27 to TRBJ2-3; D is unresolved. This clonotype was sampled from a male donor with ankylosing spondylitis. Sequenced: blood, either unsorted or a sorted T cell fraction (not recorded which). CDR3 nucleotide sequence: TGTGCCAGCAGTGTCCTGCCGACGGTGGATACGCAGTATTTT. Translation gives CASSVLPTVDTQYF.